This TCR beta chain was sequenced in a study of blood T cells in healthy people across ages. CDR1 is ENHRY, CDR2 SYGVKD, per germline. The CDR3 contains 16 residues. The V segment lost 11 bases and the J segment 8 bases; nucleotides outside the gene matches: 19. Primed by a sample-barcoded 5' primer and a J-beta primer mix, a second PCR proceeded for about 7 to 11 cycles. TCRdb recomputed calls from the 5' RACE reads with MiXCR, one row per CDR3 protein. The sample lists 1.5 million to 2 million distinct CDR3 sequences, around 35% occurring once. Many counts were recorded for this clonotype. This clonotype originated in a woman in her thirties in good health. The rearrangement joins TRBV10-3 to TRBJ2-1; 9 bases agree with TRBD2. What was sequenced was blood. The CDR3 coding sequence is TGTGCCGCATCTCAGGTTAGCGGGAGCCTAACGGATGAGCAGTTCTTC. This sequence encodes CAASQVSGSLTDEQFF.